The 25 T cell receptor beta chains below were found in one sample sequenced in a study of T cells in Graves' hyperthyroidism and ophthalmopathy. It was RNA transcripts that yielded the amplified TCR beta CDR3 regions. HTBI primers drove first-round RT-PCR of the TCR CDR3. TCRdb redid the calling of the multiplex PCR reads with MiXCR, one entry per CDR3 protein. The table shows 450,000 to 700,000 distinct CDR3 sequences, with around 46% occurring only once. Sample: peripheral blood or thyroid tissue (not recorded which). These receptors were collected from a woman between 18 and 29 years old with Graves' hyperthyroidism.

The chain uses TRBV2 and TRBJ1-4; D uncertain. This CDR3 has 19 residues. The V gene's germline CDR1 is SNHLY and CDR2 FYNNEI. Trimming stripped 6 bases from V and 3 bases from J, with 26 bases between. As DNA, the CDR3 is TGTGCCAGCAGGTTATTGGAAAGCCAAGGAGGTCCAGCTAATGAAAAACTGTTTTTT. Its protein is CASRLLESQGGPANEKLFF.

Many counts were recorded for this clonotype. The CDR3 region is CAITRQTRRDPSSGANVLTF. CDR3 nucleotide sequence: TGTGCCATCACCAGACAGACGCGCCGGGACCCTAGCTCTGGGGCCAACGTCCTGACTTTC. The chain uses TRBV10-3 and TRBJ2-6, with D perhaps TRBD1 or TRBD2 (5 bases each). V was clipped by 7 bases and J by 0 bases, with 25 bases between them. The CDR3 is 20 residues long. Germline V CDR1 and CDR2: ENHRY, SYGVKD.

V usage is TRBV7-9 and J usage is TRBJ2-3, with a possible D match to TRBD1 (5 bases). CDR1 is SEHNR and CDR2 is FQNEAQ in the germline V gene (reference sequence). The CDR3 consists of 14 residues. Trimming took 0 bases from V and 4 from J, leaving 8 bases between them. In DNA form, the CDR3 reads TGTGCCAGCAGCTTAGCGGCAGGGTCAGATACGCAGTATTTT. Translated: CASSLAAGSDTQYF.

Comments on this clonotype: A much bigger clone sits one base away, suggesting this may be a read error. The chain is built from TRBV15 and TRBJ1-1; 8 bases map to TRBD1. Per germline, CDR1 LNHNV and CDR2 YYDKDF (reference sequence). After removal of 5 bases from V and 5 bases from J, the junction contained 7 bases not matched to a gene. The CDR3 covers 14 residues. The CDR3 DNA is TGTGCCACCAGCGGAGTGACAGGGGTTACTGAAGCTTTCTTT. It codes for CATSGVTGVTEAFF.

The V and J genes are TRBV15 and TRBJ2-2; 10 bases line up with TRBD2. V shed 3 bases and J 6 bases; nucleotides not matched to a gene: 13. Germline CDR1 LNHNV, CDR2 YYDKDF (reference sequence). This CDR3 comprises 18 residues. The CDR3 here is CATSSWGRASGRPGELFF. The CDR3 region has the DNA TGTGCCACCAGCAGCTGGGGTCGGGCTAGCGGGAGACCCGGGGAGCTGTTTTTT.

The table lists this clonotype with many counts. The chain is built from TRBV6-2 or TRBV6-3 and TRBJ2-5; TRBD2 agrees at 12 bases. Unmatched junction bases numbered 12, after V lost 2 bases and J lost 5 bases. Germline loops: CDR1 MNHEY, CDR2 SVGEGT. The CDR3 length is 18 residues. The CDR3 nucleotides read TGTGCCAGCAGTTACCATCGGACTAGCGGGAAATCGAGGGAGACCCAGTACTTC. Amino acid sequence: CASSYHRTSGKSRETQYF.

This clonotype came up many times. This chain's CDR3 is CASRTSGSSYEQYF. CDR3 nucleotides: TGTGCCAGTAGGACTAGCGGGAGTTCCTACGAGCAGTACTTC. V and J are TRBV19 and TRBJ2-7; 12 positions agree with TRBD2. V was clipped by 6 bases and J by 1 base; unmatched bases: 1. Germline V gene data show CDR1 as LNHDA and CDR2 as SQIVND (reference sequence). CDR3 length: 14 amino acids.

The chain couples TRBV15 to TRBJ1-5; D ambiguous. The V and J ends lost 4 bases and 3 bases respectively, with 13 bases between them. Germline CDR1 and CDR2: LNHNV and YYDKDF (reference sequence). CDR3 length: 15 amino acids. The CDR3 coding sequence is TGTGCCACCAGCATAACAGTCTCCTTCAATCAGCCCCAGCATTTT. It yields the protein CATSITVSFNQPQHF.

This clonotype has a count of ten or more. The V and J genes are TRBV4-1 and TRBJ1-2; D unresolved. CDR1 is MGHRA, CDR2 YSYEKL, per germline. V dropped 3 bases and J dropped 8 bases, with 10 bases sitting between them. The CDR3 is 12 residues long. The DNA of the CDR3 is TGCGCCAGCAGCCAGGGTGGTGGGGGCTACACCTTC. Protein sequence: CASSQGGGGYTF.

This clonotype was seen repeatedly, ten times or more. The chain combines TRBV19 with TRBJ2-5; no clear D. The V gene lost 2 bases and the J gene lost 3 bases, with 1 base spanning the gap. Germline V gene lookup returns CDR1 LNHDA and CDR2 SQIVND (reference sequence). There are 11 residues in the CDR3. For the CDR3, the DNA is TGTGCCAGTAGTATAAAAGAGACCCAGTACTTC. Encoded protein: CASSIKETQYF.

The chain recombines TRBV7-8 with TRBJ2-6, with unresolved D. Looked up from germline, CDR1 is SGHVS and CDR2 is FQNEAQ. V lost 5 bases to trimming and J lost 0 bases, with 11 bases between them. The CDR3 consists of 16 residues. For the CDR3, the DNA is TGTGCCAGCAGCACGAGGTGGGACTCTGGGGCCAACGTCCTGACTTTC. Translating it yields CASSTRWDSGANVLTF.

The chain carries TRBV9 and TRBJ1-6, with D unclear. This CDR3 has 13 residues. From germline, CDR1 is SGDLS and CDR2 YYNGEE. The V end was cut by 1 base, the J end by 13 bases, with 12 bases between. CDR3 in amino acids: CASSVLGGQPLHF. In DNA, the CDR3 is TGTGCCAGCAGCGTACTAGGCGGGCAGCCCCTCCACTTT.

As concerns this clonotype: The junction departs from germline at one end; a sequencing error may be responsible. The rearrangement uses TRBV7-2 and TRBJ1-3; D not resolved. CDR3 length: 14 residues. Germline CDR1 and CDR2: SGHTA and FQGNSA. CDR3 DNA sequence: TGTGCCAGCAGCTACCCGGGGTCTGGAAACACCACATATTTT. Protein: CASSYPGSGNTTYF. Combining the CDR3 with reference TRBV7-2 and TRBJ1-3 gives the whole variable domain GAGVSQSPSNKVTEKGKDVELRCDPISGHTALYWYRQSLGQGLEFLIYFQGNSAPDKSGLPSDRFSAERTGGSVSTLTIQRTQQEDSAVYLCASSYPGSGNTTYFGEGSWLTVV.

The gene calls are TRBV29-1 and TRBJ2-2; 10 bases map to TRBD2. V shed 4 bases and J 11 bases; nucleotides not matched to a gene: 10. This CDR3 has 14 amino acids. Looked up from germline, CDR1 is SQVTM and CDR2 is ANQGSEA. CDR3 bases: TGCAGCGTTGGGGCTAGCGGGAGTTTCGATGAGCTGTTTTTT. Amino acids: CSVGASGSFDELFF.

The chain employs TRBV7-2 and TRBJ2-2; D gene unclear. The CDR3 contains 11 residues. Germline lookup yields CDR1 SGHTA and CDR2 FQGNSA. Trimming took 1 base from V and 13 from J, leaving 7 bases between them. The DNA for the CDR3 is TGTGCCAGCAGCTTAGTCTGGGGGCTGTTTTTT. Translating it yields CASSLVWGLFF.

V is TRBV2 and J is TRBJ1-6; the D is unclear. Germline V lookup: CDR1 SNHLY, CDR2 FYNNEI. CDR3 length: 16 residues. Trimming shortened V by 3 bases and J by 7 bases, and 16 bases separated the two germline ends. As DNA, the CDR3 is TGTGCCAGCAGTGAGGGGTTCGGGAGGAAGAATTCACCCCTCCACTTT. It translates to CASSEGFGRKNSPLHF.

This clonotype has more than one count but fewer than ten. V and J are TRBV29-1 and TRBJ2-2; 7 positions agree with TRBD1. The V gene's germline CDR1 is SQVTM and CDR2 ANQGSEA. The CDR3 loop spans 13 amino acids. The V gene end was trimmed by 5 bases and the J gene end by 5 bases; junction bases not matched to a gene: 5. The CDR3 loop reads CSVRAGGTGELFF. The CDR3 nucleotides read TGCAGCGTTAGGGCAGGGGGTACCGGGGAGCTGTTTTTT.

This clonotype was counted ten times or more. This chain links TRBV7-8 with TRBJ2-7, with no clear D. V lost 5 bases to trimming and J lost 3 bases, with 11 bases between them. CDR3 length equals 13 residues. Per germline, CDR1 SGHVS and CDR2 FQNEAQ. The CDR3 here is CASSPIGSYEQYF. In DNA form, the CDR3 reads TGTGCCAGCAGCCCCATAGGTAGCTACGAGCAGTACTTC.

The rearrangement links TRBV7-9 to TRBJ2-5, with 8 bases matching TRBD1. CDR1 and CDR2 (germline): SEHNR, FQNEAQ (reference sequence). V shed 4 bases and J 4 bases; nucleotides not matched to a gene: 8. This CDR3 has 15 amino acids. This CDR3 is CASSWTDRAGETQYF. CDR3 nucleotides: TGTGCCAGCAGCTGGACGGACAGGGCGGGAGAGACCCAGTACTTC.

This clonotype was observed at least ten times. The chain couples TRBV5-1 to TRBJ2-5; 8 bases are a match to TRBD1. V trimming: 4 bases; J trimming: 5 bases; junction bases outside the gene matches: 10. Germline CDR1 and CDR2: SGHRS and YFSETQ. The CDR3 is 15 amino acids. The CDR3 DNA follows: TGCGCCAGCAGCCCGACAGGGGTGGTGTCGGAGACCCAGTACTTC. Its translation is CASSPTGVVSETQYF.

The chain links TRBV24-1 to TRBJ2-3; D is perhaps TRBD1 (5 bases). The ends were cut back, 4 bases at V and 4 bases at J, with 14 bases in the middle. The CDR3 is 15 residues long. The germline CDR1 and CDR2 sequences are KGHDR and SFDVKD. The CDR3 spells CATSDPVGAPDTQYF. The CDR3 DNA sequence: TGTGCCACCAGTGACCCGGTTGGGGCCCCAGATACGCAGTATTTT.

The V call is TRBV12-5, the J call TRBJ2-6; D uncertain. Germline V gene sequence: CDR1 LGHNT, CDR2 FRNRAP. This CDR3 region has 14 residues. The ends were cut back, 2 bases at V and 6 bases at J, with 8 bases in the middle. The CDR3 is CASGLLSLANVLTF. The CDR3, as DNA: TGTGCTAGTGGTTTGTTAAGTTTGGCCAACGTCCTGACTTTC.

This clonotype was picked up many times. The chain employs TRBV29-1 and TRBJ2-5; 7 bases align to TRBD1. Germline assignment: CDR1 SQVTM and CDR2 ANQGSEA. Trimming cost V 7 bases and J 0 bases; bases outside gene matches: 5. There are 13 residues in the CDR3. This CDR3 is CSGLGQHQETQYF. The DNA of the CDR3 is TGCAGCGGTCTGGGACAGCACCAAGAGACCCAGTACTTC.

This clonotype was counted ten times or more. This chain joins TRBV18 and TRBJ1-5, with 10 bases that match TRBD1. Losses at the gene ends were 6 bases for V and 6 bases for J; bases not matched to a gene: 11. The CDR3 sequence is 16 residues long. The germline CDR1 and CDR2 sequences are KGHSH and LQKENI. CDR3 amino acids: CASSPRGQGFSQPQHF. The CDR3 DNA sequence: TGTGCCAGCTCTCCTCGGGGACAGGGGTTTAGTCAGCCCCAGCATTTT.

The rearrangement uses TRBV20-1 and TRBJ2-2; tentatively, D is TRBD1 (6 bases). Trimming removed 6 bases at V and 8 bases at J, with 13 bases between. Germline lookup yields CDR1 DFQATT and CDR2 SNEGSKA (reference sequence). The CDR3 contains 12 residues. Here the CDR3 DNA reads TGCAGTGCGTACCCCGGGACAGGGGAGCTGTTTTTT. Encoded protein: CSAYPGTGELFF.